These 14 T cell receptor beta chains were sequenced from one sample in a study of technical replicates of blood from several donors. Data came from immunoSEQ multiplex PCR; TCRdb stores just in-frame clones and leaves some out. Among under 90,000 clones listed, 80% to 95% were seen once. Sequences were obtained from T cells isolated from PBMCs. These receptors were collected from a human donor in good health.

J is TRBJ1-2 and V is TRBV5-5, with 9 bases that match TRBD1. J lost 7 bases, V lost 0 bases, and 4 bases had no gene match. CDR3 length equals 14 residues. Per germline, CDR1 SGHKS and CDR2 YYEKEE (reference sequence). This chain's CDR3 is CASSLEGQGGGYTF. The CDR3 DNA sequence: TGTGCCAGCAGCTTGGAGGGACAGGGTGGTGGCTACACCTTC.

This sequence joins TRBV5-5 and TRBJ2-5, with 10 bases identical to TRBD2. Germline loops: CDR1 SGHKS, CDR2 YYEKEE (reference sequence). The CDR3 is 16 residues long. Trimming cost V 6 bases and J 5 bases; bases outside gene matches: 13. The DNA of the CDR3 is TGTGCCAGCATACAGAGCGGGGGGGTAACCGGGGAGACCCAGTACTTC. Encoded protein: CASIQSGGVTGETQYF.

The V gene is TRBV11-3, the J gene TRBJ2-1, with D perhaps matching TRBD2 (5 bases). The germline V gene has CDR1 SGHNT and CDR2 YENEEA. V was shortened by 6 bases and J by 10 bases, with 13 bases between the two germline ends. The CDR3 loop spans 12 amino acids. The CDR3 sequence: CASSPDSAEQFF. The CDR3 DNA reads TGTGCCAGCAGTCCCGATAGCGCCGAGCAGTTCTTC.

The chain uses TRBV7-9 and TRBJ1-1; D not certain. The CDR3 extends over 14 amino acids. V was shortened by 7 bases and J by 0 bases, with 12 bases between the two germline ends. The germline CDR1 and CDR2 sequences are SEHNR and FQNEAQ (reference sequence). CDR3 DNA: TGTGCCAGCATCGGCGGAGGGCTGAACACTGAAGCTTTCTTT. The encoded protein is CASIGGGLNTEAFF. Full variable domain (outside the CDR3, taken from reference TRBV7-9 and TRBJ1-1): DTGVSQNPRHKITKRGQNVTFRCDPISEHNRLYWYRQTLGQGPEFLTYFQNEAQLEKSRLLSDRFSAERPKGSFSTLEIQRTEQGDSAMYLCASIGGGLNTEAFFGQGTRLTVV.

The chain carries TRBV11-2 and TRBJ2-1; no clear D gene. The CDR3 totals 16 residues. Trimming left V 3 bases short and J 10 bases short, with 22 bases between. Germline V gives CDR1 SGHAT, CDR2 FQNNGV. CDR3 amino acids: CASSFPKVAPLREQFF. The DNA for the CDR3 is TGTGCCAGCAGCTTTCCAAAGGTGGCGCCCCTGCGGGAGCAGTTCTTC.

The V call is TRBV12-5, the J call TRBJ2-7; TRBD1 agrees at 8 bases. Looked up from germline, CDR1 is LGHNT and CDR2 is FRNRAP. This CDR3 region has 13 residues. The V gene end was trimmed by 7 bases and the J gene end by 3 bases; junction bases not matched to a gene: 5. The chain's CDR3 is CASEPDRGYEQYF. The CDR3 nucleotides are TGTGCTAGTGAACCCGACAGGGGCTACGAGCAGTACTTC.

This chain joins TRBV19 and TRBJ1-5; D gene uncertain. V was cut by 8 bases and J by 4 bases, with 12 bases left in between. In germline, CDR1 is LNHDA, CDR2 SQIVND (reference sequence). There are 13 residues in the CDR3. In nucleotides, the CDR3 is TGTGCCAGTCGCCGAGGGTCTAATCAGCCCCAGCATTTT. Its translation: CASRRGSNQPQHF.

The chain links TRBV6-5 to TRBJ1-2; 7 bases match TRBD1. The J segment lost 8 bases and the V segment lost 0 bases, leaving 12 bases of the junction unmatched. CDR1 is MNHEY, CDR2 SVGAGI, per germline. CDR3 length equals 16 residues. The CDR3 DNA reads TGTGCCAGCAGTTACTCGCGAGGAAAGACAGGGAGAGGCTACACCTTC. This sequence encodes CASSYSRGKTGRGYTF.

This clone has just one count. V and J are TRBV7-8 and TRBJ1-1, with D hard to call. The germline gives CDR1 SGHVS, CDR2 FQNEAQ. This CDR3 spans 17 amino acids. The ends were cut back, 1 base at V and 0 bases at J, with 15 bases in the middle. Here the CDR3 DNA reads TGTGCCAGCAGCTTAGTTCCACGTAGAGATTTGAACACTGAAGCTTTCTTT. As protein: CASSLVPRRDLNTEAFF.

This sequence joins TRBV5-1 and TRBJ1-2; no reliable D call. Germline values: CDR1 SGHRS, CDR2 YFSETQ. The CDR3 contains 14 residues. V lost 2 bases and J 6 bases, leaving 14 bases between the germline ends. The CDR3 sequence is CASSFSRGENGYTF. The CDR3 DNA follows: TGCGCCAGCAGCTTTAGTCGGGGAGAGAATGGCTACACCTTC.

The chain uses TRBV2 and TRBJ1-2; TRBD1 aligns across 11 bases. V shed 8 bases and J 8 bases; nucleotides not matched to a gene: 10. The CDR3 contains 14 residues. Germline V gives CDR1 SNHLY, CDR2 FYNNEI. CDR3 DNA sequence: TGTGCCAGCCAATACGGACAGGGGGCCTTCGGCTACACCTTC. This translates into CASQYGQGAFGYTF.

The chain is built from TRBV4-1 and TRBJ2-2; the match to TRBD1 covers 9 bases. CDR1 MGHRA and CDR2 YSYEKL come from the germline V gene. This CDR3 comprises 17 residues. Unmatched junction bases numbered 14, after V lost 4 bases and J lost 8 bases. The DNA for the CDR3 is TGCGCCAGCAGCCTTGCCGGGACAGGGATTTCGAGTGGGGAGCTGTTTTTT. This codes for CASSLAGTGISSGELFF.

This chain joins TRBV7-2 and TRBJ2-1; the match to TRBD2 covers 11 bases. CDR3 size: 17 residues. Germline V lookup: CDR1 SGHTA, CDR2 FQGNSA. Germline trimming cut 3 bases from V and 3 bases from J; bases unmatched to any gene: 7. The CDR3 DNA sequence: TGTGCCAGCAGCTTCCTGTCCGGGACTAGCGGCTACAATGAGCAGTTCTTC. Protein product: CASSFLSGTSGYNEQFF.

As DNA, the CDR3 is TGTGCCAGCAGAACCAGCGGGATTGGGGCAGATACGCAGTATTTT. It yields the protein CASRTSGIGADTQYF. The gene calls are TRBV7-2 and TRBJ2-3; 7 bases fit TRBD2. CDR1 is SGHTA and CDR2 is FQGNSA in the germline V gene. V dropped 6 bases and J dropped 4; count of bases not matched to a gene: 10. The CDR3 is made up of 15 amino acids.